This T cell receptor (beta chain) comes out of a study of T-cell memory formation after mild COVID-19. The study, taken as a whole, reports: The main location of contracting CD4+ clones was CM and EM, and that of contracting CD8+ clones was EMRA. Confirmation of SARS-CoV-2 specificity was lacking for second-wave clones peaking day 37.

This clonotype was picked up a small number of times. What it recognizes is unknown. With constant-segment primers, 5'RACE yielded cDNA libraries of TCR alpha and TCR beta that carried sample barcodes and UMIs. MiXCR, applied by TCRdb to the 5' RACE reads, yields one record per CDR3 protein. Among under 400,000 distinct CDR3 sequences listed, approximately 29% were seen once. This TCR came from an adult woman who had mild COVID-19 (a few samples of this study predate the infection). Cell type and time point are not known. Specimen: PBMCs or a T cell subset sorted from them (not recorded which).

The CDR3 nucleotides are TGCAGCGTTCCGTTGGGCGGGAACTATGGCTACACCTTC. Translated, it gives CSVPLGGNYGYTF. The V gene is TRBV29-1, the J gene TRBJ1-2; D is ambiguous. This CDR3 has 13 residues. Germline CDR1 SQVTM, CDR2 ANQGSEA. Trimming left V 5 bases short and J 2 bases short, with 12 bases between.